The T cell receptor beta chain described here comes from a study of T cell responses to AZD1222 COVID-19 vaccine. Study observations and caveats: Only five or six AZD1222 recipients were seropositive at baseline. Spike-specific TCR breadth and depth rose after two AZD1222 doses.

With respect to this clone: Antigen specificity is unknown.

Second-dose groups at about 4 or about 12 weeks were pooled. J lost 2 bases, V lost 4 bases, and 4 bases had no gene match. There are 15 residues in the CDR3. The germline CDR1 and CDR2 sequences are KGHSH and LQKENI. Assay: immunoSEQ multiplex PCR; the TCRdb copy retains only in-frame clones and omits some. The sample includes approximately 150,000 clones, 80% to 95% of them seen just once. The chain joins TRBV18 to TRBJ1-5; 8 positions agree with TRBD1. The receptor was isolated from an adult who received the AZD1222 COVID-19 vaccine. The sample was peripheral blood, taken 28 days after the second AZD1222 dose. The CDR3 loop reads CASSLQGAGNQPQHF. The CDR3 DNA follows: TGTGCCAGCTCACTCCAGGGGGCCGGCAATCAGCCCCAGCATTTT.